This T cell receptor (beta chain) was identified in a study of cytomegalovirus exposure and HLA in healthy donors. Points on this clone: What it binds is not known.

General study points: Evidence from a later analysis indicated that most CMV-associated TCR beta chains looked HLA-restricted. Donors were assumed by presence/absence analyses to have roughly uniform sequencing depth. It was likely that a cluster of highly shared sequence variants was a sequencing artifact.

Germline assignment: CDR1 SGHRS and CDR2 YFSETQ. V lost 0 bases and J 7 bases, leaving 11 bases between the germline ends. The CDR3 spans 15 residues. Primers included in the PCR were 60 Vbeta and 13 Jbeta primers. Sequenced by immunoSEQ multiplex PCR; TCRdb stores in-frame clones only, minus some. Here the sample spans 45,000 to 65,000 clones, about three quarters being singletons. The sequenced sample consisted of PBMCs. This clonotype originated in a middle-aged woman in good health and CMV-seropositive. This chain connects TRBV5-1 to TRBJ1-6, with D uncertain. The CDR3 loop is CASSLGANLNSPLHF. CDR3 nucleotide sequence: TGCGCCAGCAGCTTGGGGGCAAACCTAAATTCACCCCTCCACTTT.